These T cell receptor beta chains were read from a single sample in a study of cytomegalovirus exposure and HLA in healthy donors. Sequencing used immunoSEQ multiplex PCR; TCRdb keeps in-frame clones, though not all of them. The table lists some 210,000 clones, around 87% of them singletons. Sequences were obtained from PBMCs. Source of these receptors: a man aged 25-40 years in good health and CMV-seronegative. CDR3s include the opening cysteine and the closing phenylalanine or tryptophan.

TRBV11-2 CASSLNRGVNTEAFF
TRBV6-1 CASRGDRYGYTF
TRBV7-2 CASSLVRASTDTQYF
TRBV7-9 CSSSFSGGAWRDTQYF
TRBV5-1 CASSVGQGNSPLHF
TRBV5-4 CASSFPSPGQGTTGELFF
TRBV11-2 CASSFPTREGGPYNEQFF
TRBV18 CASSPLDSNNSPLHF
TRBV5-4 CASSFRETQYF
TRBV19 CASRGAFLSMNTEAFF
TRBV14 CASSQDGRGNDGYTF
TRBV27 CASSSRRWTGNSGNTIYF
TRBV5-1 CASREDSDQLGQYF
TRBV5-1 CASSLVGGGNTDTQYF
TRBV7-2 CASSSGLAGTQYF